The 10 T cell receptor beta chains below come from one sample, sequenced in a study of beta chain features in type 1 diabetes. These receptors are not linked to any known antigen. Expressed TCRB transcripts were sequenced, since all the RNA that had been isolated was reverse transcribed. Produced via immunoSEQ multiplex PCR; TCRdb's table is partial and in-frame only. The sample includes around 260,000 clones, around 21% seen only once; the top ten take 0.028%. Study-wide points: People with Type 1 diabetes carried modestly yet significantly shorter TCRB CDR3s in all four CD4+ subsets.

Input material: naive CD4+ T cells from blood. Source of these receptors: a woman aged 40 to 49 with type 1 diabetes.

This clone was seen a handful of times. DNA of the CDR3: TGTGCCAGCAGTGAGAGTGGGGCCGGACAAGAGACCCAGTACTTC. This codes for CASSESGAGQETQYF. V and J are TRBV2 and TRBJ2-5; a weak D match, TRBD1 (5 bases). The CDR3 contains 15 residues. Germline V lookup: CDR1 SNHLY, CDR2 FYNNEI. The V end was cut by 3 bases, the J end by 2 bases, with 13 bases between.

This clone was seen only a few times. The rearrangement uses TRBV4-1 and TRBJ1-1; perhaps TRBD1 as D (6 bases). CDR1 is MGHRA, CDR2 YSYEKL, per germline. The V end lost 0 bases, the J end lost 4 bases, and 12 bases lay between the germline ends. CDR3 length equals 15 residues. CDR3 residues: CASSQERRGGTEAFF. CDR3 coding DNA: TGCGCCAGCAGCCAAGAGCGGAGGGGGGGCACTGAAGCTTTCTTT.

A word on this clone: Compared with germline, one end of the junction differs, possibly owing to a read error. The chain carries TRBV4-1 and TRBJ2-1; TRBD2 agrees at 14 bases. In germline, CDR1 is MGHRA, CDR2 YSYEKL. The CDR3 is made up of 15 amino acids. The CDR3 spells CASSKEGLAGDEQFF. The CDR3 coding sequence is TGCGCCAGCAGCAAAGAGGGACTAGCGGGAGATGAGCAGTTCTTC.

The chain recombines TRBV6-6 with TRBJ1-6; D is unclear. The CDR3 is 15 amino acids. Trimming removed 6 bases from V and 0 bases from J, with 9 bases in between. Germline V gene data show CDR1 as MNHNY and CDR2 as SVGAGI (reference sequence). The CDR3 here is CASSSTGSYNSPLHF. DNA of the CDR3: TGTGCCAGCAGCTCTACTGGCTCCTATAATTCACCCCTCCACTTT.

This clone appeared a few times. The chain uses TRBV30 and TRBJ1-1; D is possibly TRBD1 (5 bases). The V and J ends lost 1 base and 0 bases respectively, with 12 bases between them. Germline assignment: CDR1 GTSNPN and CDR2 SVGIG (reference sequence). There are 15 residues in the CDR3. The DNA for the CDR3 is TGTGCCTGGAGTGCCTTCCAGGGTATGAACACTGAAGCTTTCTTT. It yields the protein CAWSAFQGMNTEAFF.

This clone was recorded only once. The CDR3 coding sequence is TGTGCCAGCAGCCCGGCCGAGGAACCCCTCTATGGCTACACCTTC. Protein sequence: CASSPAEEPLYGYTF. This chain joins TRBV5-4 and TRBJ1-2, with D unresolved. The CDR3 has 15 residues. V lost 4 bases to trimming and J lost 4 bases, with 17 bases between them. Germline V gene sequence: CDR1 SGHNT, CDR2 YYREEE (reference sequence).

The chain combines TRBV18 with TRBJ1-5; TRBD1 might be the D (5 bases). Germline CDR1 and CDR2: KGHSH and LQKENI. V dropped 5 bases and J dropped 5 bases, with 10 bases sitting between them. The CDR3 consists of 13 residues. CDR3 nucleotides: TGTGCCAGCTCAGAAACAGGTGATCAGCCCCAGCATTTT. It yields the protein CASSETGDQPQHF.

This clone was seen only a few times. The genes are TRBV10-3 and TRBJ1-1; 7 bases align to TRBD1. CDR3 length: 15 residues. The junction had 15 bases not matched to a gene; V was cut back by 4 bases and J by 10 bases. Germline values: CDR1 ENHRY, CDR2 SYGVKD. The CDR3 loop reads CAISGGRDSVGGAFF. The CDR3 region has the DNA TGTGCCATCAGTGGGGGCCGGGACAGCGTGGGAGGAGCTTTCTTT.

This clone was seen a few times. The chain recombines TRBV2 with TRBJ1-3; 7 positions agree with TRBD1. The CDR3 is made up of 14 amino acids. V lost 6 bases, J lost 0 bases, and 2 bases stayed unmatched. Germline V lookup: CDR1 SNHLY, CDR2 FYNNEI. The CDR3, as DNA: TGTGCCAGCAGCCGGGACAGCTCTGGAAACACCATATATTTT. Amino acid sequence: CASSRDSSGNTIYF.

This clone was seen a handful of times. CDR3 residues: CASSYSPGTDYGYTF. As DNA, the CDR3 is TGTGCCAGCAGTTACTCACCCGGGACAGACTATGGCTACACCTTC. The V gene is TRBV6-5, the J gene TRBJ1-2, with TRBD1 identical over 7 bases. The CDR3 totals 15 residues. The trim removed 0 bases at V and 3 bases at J, leaving 4 bases unmatched. CDR1 and CDR2 (germline): MNHEY, SVGAGI.